This T cell receptor beta chain appears in the sequencing data of a study of shared clonotypes between healthy human individuals. As concerns this clone: Its antigen is unknown. The sample carries other DNA sequences with the same CDR3.

Across several immunoSEQ plates, the genomic DNA of each subset was split evenly. Source study methods: ImmunoSEQ output lacked quality scores and full-length reads, limiting matched filtering. TCRdb's copy holds only in-frame clones and misses some; the assay was immunoSEQ multiplex PCR. The DNA gave D and trimming, while V, J and clone size come from that table. Of some 630,000 clones in the sample, 96% were seen once. Deletions cut 3 bases from V and 5 bases from J, with 7 bases between. This CDR3 comprises 11 residues. Germline values: CDR1 GTSNPN, CDR2 SVGIG (reference sequence). Regarding the study as a whole: Sorted-subset sequencing was shown by rarefaction to be incomplete despite large depth.

Selected positively for CCR7 and CD45RO-negative, naive CD8 cells excluded terminally differentiated effector memory CD45RA+ cells. Each of the donors was a healthy adult who was HIV-negative and had not had a recent acute infection or vaccination. This receptor was obtained from a woman aged 30 to 39 in good health. The chain links TRBV30 to TRBJ1-1; D remains unclear. The sequenced material came from naive CD8+ T cells sorted from blood. Here the CDR3 DNA reads TGTGCCTGGAGCCTCGGGACTGAAGCTTTCTTT. As protein: CAWSLGTEAFF.